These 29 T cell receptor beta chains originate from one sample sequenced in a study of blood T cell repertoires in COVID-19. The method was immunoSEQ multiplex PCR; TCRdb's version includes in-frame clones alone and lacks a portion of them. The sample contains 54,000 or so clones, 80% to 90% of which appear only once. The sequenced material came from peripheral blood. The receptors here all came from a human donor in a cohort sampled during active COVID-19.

CDR3 amino acids: CASRGTLPYNEQFF. The DNA for the CDR3 is TGTGCCAGCAGAGGGACTCTTCCCTACAATGAGCAGTTCTTC. The chain has TRBV6-5 and TRBJ2-1; weak D call: TRBD2 (6 bases). With 6 bases removed from V and 2 bases from J, the gap between germline ends came to 11 bases. Germline V gene sequence: CDR1 MNHEY, CDR2 SVGAGI. The CDR3 sequence is 14 residues long.

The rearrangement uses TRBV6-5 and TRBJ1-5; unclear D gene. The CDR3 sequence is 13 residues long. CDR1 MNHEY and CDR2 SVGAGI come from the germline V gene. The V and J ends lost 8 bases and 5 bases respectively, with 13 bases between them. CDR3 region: CASSVGKDQPQHF. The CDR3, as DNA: TGTGCCAGCTCGGTCGGGAAAGATCAGCCCCAGCATTTT.

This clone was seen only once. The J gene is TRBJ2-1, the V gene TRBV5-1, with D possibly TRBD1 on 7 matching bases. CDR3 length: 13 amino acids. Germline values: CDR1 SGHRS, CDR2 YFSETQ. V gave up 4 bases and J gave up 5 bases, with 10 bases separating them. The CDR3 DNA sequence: TGCGCCAGCAGCGCGGGACAGCACAATGAGCAGTTCTTC. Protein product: CASSAGQHNEQFF.

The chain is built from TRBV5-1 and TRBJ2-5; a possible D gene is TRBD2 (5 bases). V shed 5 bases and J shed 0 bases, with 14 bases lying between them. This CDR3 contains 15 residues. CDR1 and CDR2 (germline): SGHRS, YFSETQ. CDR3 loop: CASREAPDYQETQYF. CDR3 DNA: TGCGCCAGCAGGGAGGCACCGGATTACCAAGAGACCCAGTACTTC.

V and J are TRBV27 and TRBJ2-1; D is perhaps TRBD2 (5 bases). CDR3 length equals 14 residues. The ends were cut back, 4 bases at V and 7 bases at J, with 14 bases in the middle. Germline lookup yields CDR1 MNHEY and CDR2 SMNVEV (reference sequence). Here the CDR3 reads CASSSYGVENEQFF. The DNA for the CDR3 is TGTGCCAGCAGTTCCTACGGGGTGGAGAATGAGCAGTTCTTC.

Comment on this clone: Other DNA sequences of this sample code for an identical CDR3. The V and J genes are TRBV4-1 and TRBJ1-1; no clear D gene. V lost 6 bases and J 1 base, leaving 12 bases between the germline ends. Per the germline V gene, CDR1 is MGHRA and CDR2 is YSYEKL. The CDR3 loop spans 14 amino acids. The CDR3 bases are TGCGCCAGCAGTCCCGAGACGGGGAACACTGAAGCTTTCTTT. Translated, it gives CASSPETGNTEAFF.

The CDR3 sequence: CATSTKTGYEQYF. Written as DNA, the CDR3 is TGTGCCACCAGCACGAAGACAGGCTACGAGCAGTACTTC. The V and J genes are TRBV15 and TRBJ2-7, with D perhaps TRBD1 (6 bases). Trimming removed 4 bases at V and 3 bases at J, with 10 bases between. Per germline, CDR1 LNHNV and CDR2 YYDKDF (reference sequence). CDR3 length equals 13 residues.

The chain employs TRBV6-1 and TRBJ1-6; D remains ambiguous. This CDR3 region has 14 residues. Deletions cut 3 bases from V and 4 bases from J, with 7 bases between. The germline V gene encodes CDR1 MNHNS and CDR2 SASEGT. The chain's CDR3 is CASSDQDYNSPLHF. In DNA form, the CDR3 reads TGTGCCAGCAGTGATCAGGATTATAATTCACCCCTCCACTTT.

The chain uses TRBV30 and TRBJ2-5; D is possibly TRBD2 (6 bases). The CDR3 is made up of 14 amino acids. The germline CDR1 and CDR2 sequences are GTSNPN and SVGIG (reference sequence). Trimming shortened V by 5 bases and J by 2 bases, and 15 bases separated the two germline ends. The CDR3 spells CAWGPLAAQETQYF. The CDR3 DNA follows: TGTGCCTGGGGCCCACTAGCAGCTCAAGAGACCCAGTACTTC.

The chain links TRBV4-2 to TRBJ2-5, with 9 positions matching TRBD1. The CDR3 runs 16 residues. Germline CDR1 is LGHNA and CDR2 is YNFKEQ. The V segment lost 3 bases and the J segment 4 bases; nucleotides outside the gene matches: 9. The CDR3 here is CASSHQTGGLRETQYF. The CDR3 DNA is TGTGCCAGCAGCCATCAGACAGGGGGGCTAAGAGAGACCCAGTACTTC.

The CDR3 DNA is TGTGCCAGCAGCGTCTCACCCGGGAGGAGCCAGTACTTC. Its translation is CASSVSPGRSQYF. This rearrangement joins TRBV7-3 to TRBJ2-7, with 7 bases that match TRBD2. The germline V gene encodes CDR1 SGHTA and CDR2 FQGTGA. J was trimmed by 10 bases and V by 5 bases; bases with no gene match: 11. The CDR3 is 13 residues long.

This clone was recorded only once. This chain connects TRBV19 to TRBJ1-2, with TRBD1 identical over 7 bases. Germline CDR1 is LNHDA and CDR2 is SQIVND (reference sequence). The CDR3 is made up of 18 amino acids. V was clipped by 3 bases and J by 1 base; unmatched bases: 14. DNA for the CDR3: TGTGCCAGTAGTATGAATCGGCAGGGGGGAATCCTTAACTATGGCTACACCTTC. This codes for CASSMNRQGGILNYGYTF.

The chain's CDR3 is CASSSGQGRWQFF. CDR3 sequence (DNA): TGTGCCAGCAGTTCCGGGCAGGGGCGGTGGCAGTTCTTC. The chain uses TRBV6-5 and TRBJ2-1, with D possibly being TRBD1 (6 bases). The CDR3 extends over 13 amino acids. From germline, CDR1 is MNHEY and CDR2 SVGAGI. V lost 4 bases and J 12 bases, leaving 16 bases between the germline ends.

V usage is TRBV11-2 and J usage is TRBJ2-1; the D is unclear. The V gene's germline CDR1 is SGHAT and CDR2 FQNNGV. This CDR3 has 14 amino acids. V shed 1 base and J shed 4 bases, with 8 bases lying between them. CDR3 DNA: TGTGCCAGCAGCTTAGGGGCACAGTACAATGAGCAGTTCTTC. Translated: CASSLGAQYNEQFF.

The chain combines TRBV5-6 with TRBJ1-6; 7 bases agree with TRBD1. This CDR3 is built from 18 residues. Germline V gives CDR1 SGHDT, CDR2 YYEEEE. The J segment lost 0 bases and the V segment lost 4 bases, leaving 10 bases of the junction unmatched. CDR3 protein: CASSPNSDRSSYNSPLHF. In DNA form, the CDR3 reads TGTGCCAGCAGCCCAAATTCGGACAGGAGCTCCTATAATTCACCCCTCCACTTT.

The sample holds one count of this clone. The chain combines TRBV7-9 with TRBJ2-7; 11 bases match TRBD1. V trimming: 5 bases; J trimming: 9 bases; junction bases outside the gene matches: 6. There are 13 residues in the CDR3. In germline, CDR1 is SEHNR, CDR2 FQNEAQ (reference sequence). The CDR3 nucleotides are TGTGCCAGCAGCCGGACAGGGGGCGCAGTGCAGTACTTC. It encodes CASSRTGGAVQYF.

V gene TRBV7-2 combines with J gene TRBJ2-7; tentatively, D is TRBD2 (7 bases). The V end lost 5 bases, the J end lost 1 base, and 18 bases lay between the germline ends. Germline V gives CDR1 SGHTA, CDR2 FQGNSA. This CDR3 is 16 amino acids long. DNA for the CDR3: TGTGCCAGCAGCCCCCAGTCGAGGGGGGGTTCCTACGAGCAGTACTTC. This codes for CASSPQSRGGSYEQYF.

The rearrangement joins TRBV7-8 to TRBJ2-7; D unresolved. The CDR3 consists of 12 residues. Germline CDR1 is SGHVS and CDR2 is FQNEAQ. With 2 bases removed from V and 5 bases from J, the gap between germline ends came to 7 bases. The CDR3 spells CASSLKPNEQYF. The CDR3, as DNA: TGTGCCAGCAGCTTAAAACCTAACGAGCAGTACTTC.

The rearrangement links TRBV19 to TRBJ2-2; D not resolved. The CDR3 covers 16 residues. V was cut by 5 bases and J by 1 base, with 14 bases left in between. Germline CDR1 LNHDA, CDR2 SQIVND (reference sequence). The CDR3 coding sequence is TGTGCCAGTAGTCCGAGACATGGTCGGAACACCGGGGAGCTGTTTTTT. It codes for CASSPRHGRNTGELFF. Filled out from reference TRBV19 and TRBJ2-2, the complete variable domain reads DGGITQSPKYLFRKEGQNVTLSCEQNLNHDAMYWYRQDPGQGLRLIYYSQIVNDFQKGDIAEGYSVSREKKESFPLTVTSAQKNPTAFYLCASSPRHGRNTGELFFGEGSRLTVL.

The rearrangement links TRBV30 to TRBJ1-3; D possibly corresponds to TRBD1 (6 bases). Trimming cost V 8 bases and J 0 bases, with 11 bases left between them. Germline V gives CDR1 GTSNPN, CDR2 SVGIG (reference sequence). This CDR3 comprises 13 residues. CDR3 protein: CAGQLSSGNTIYF. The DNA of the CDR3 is TGTGCCGGACAGCTTTCCTCTGGAAACACCATATATTTT.

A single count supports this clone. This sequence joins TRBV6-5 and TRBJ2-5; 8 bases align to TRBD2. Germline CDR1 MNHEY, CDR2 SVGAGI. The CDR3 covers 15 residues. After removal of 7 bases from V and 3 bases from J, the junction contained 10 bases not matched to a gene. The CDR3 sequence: CASTLTAGDEETQYF. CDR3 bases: TGTGCCAGCACCCTAACAGCGGGGGATGAAGAGACCCAGTACTTC.

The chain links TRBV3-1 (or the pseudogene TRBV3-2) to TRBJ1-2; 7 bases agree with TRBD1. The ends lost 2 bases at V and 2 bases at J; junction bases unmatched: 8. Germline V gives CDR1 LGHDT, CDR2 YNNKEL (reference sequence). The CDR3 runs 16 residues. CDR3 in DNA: TGTGCCAGCAGCCAACTTTCGGGACAGATCAACTATGGCTACACCTTC. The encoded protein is CASSQLSGQINYGYTF.

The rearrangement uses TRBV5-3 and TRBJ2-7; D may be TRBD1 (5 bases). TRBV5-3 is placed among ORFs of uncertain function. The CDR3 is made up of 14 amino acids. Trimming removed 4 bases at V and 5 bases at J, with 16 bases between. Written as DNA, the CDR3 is TGTGCCAGAAGCCCTCCCTCGGACAACGACGAGCAGTACTTC. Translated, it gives CARSPPSDNDEQYF.

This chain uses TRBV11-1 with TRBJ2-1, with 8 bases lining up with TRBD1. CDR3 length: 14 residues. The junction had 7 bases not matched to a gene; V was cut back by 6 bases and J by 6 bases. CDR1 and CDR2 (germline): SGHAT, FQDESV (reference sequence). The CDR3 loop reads CASSGTGRRNEQFF. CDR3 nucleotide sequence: TGTGCCAGCAGTGGGACAGGTAGGCGCAATGAGCAGTTCTTC.

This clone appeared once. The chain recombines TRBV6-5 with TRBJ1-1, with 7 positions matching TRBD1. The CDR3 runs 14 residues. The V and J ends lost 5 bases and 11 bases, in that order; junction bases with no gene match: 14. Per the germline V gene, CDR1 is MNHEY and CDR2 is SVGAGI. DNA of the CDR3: TGTGCCAGCAGTCCGCCGGGACAGCTCTCATTGGCTTTCTTT. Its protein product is CASSPPGQLSLAFF.

This CDR3 is CASSPVRFYGYTF. CDR3 DNA: TGTGCCAGCAGCCCCGTCCGGTTCTATGGCTACACCTTC. V is TRBV6-5 and J is TRBJ1-2; D is unclear. The CDR3 length is 13 residues. Germline CDR1 reads MNHEY; CDR2 reads SVGAGI. Trimming left V 6 bases short and J 4 bases short, with 12 bases between.

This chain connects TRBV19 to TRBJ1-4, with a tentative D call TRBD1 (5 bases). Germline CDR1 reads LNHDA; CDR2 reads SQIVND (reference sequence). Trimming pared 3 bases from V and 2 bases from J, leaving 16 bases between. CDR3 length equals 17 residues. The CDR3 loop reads CASSIWGGGSTNEKLFF. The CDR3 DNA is TGTGCCAGTAGTATCTGGGGCGGAGGGTCCACTAATGAAAAACTGTTTTTT.

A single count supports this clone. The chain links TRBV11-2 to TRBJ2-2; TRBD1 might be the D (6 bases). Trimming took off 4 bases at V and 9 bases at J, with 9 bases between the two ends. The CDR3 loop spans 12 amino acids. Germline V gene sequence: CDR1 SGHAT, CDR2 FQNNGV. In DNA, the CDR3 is TGTGCCAGCAGCTATGGGACACGGGAGCTGTTTTTT. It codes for CASSYGTRELFF.

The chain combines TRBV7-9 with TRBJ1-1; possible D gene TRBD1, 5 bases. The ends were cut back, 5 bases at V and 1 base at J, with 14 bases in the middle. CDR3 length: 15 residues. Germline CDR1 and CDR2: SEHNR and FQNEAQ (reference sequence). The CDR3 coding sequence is TGTGCCAGCAGCCCGTACAGGTCCGGGAACACTGAAGCTTTCTTT. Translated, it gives CASSPYRSGNTEAFF.